This T cell receptor beta chain is from a study of blood T cell repertoires in COVID-19. In the study overall: The United States, Italy and Spain supplied acute and convalescent COVID-19 samples. T cells, B-cell-depleted T cells, or PBMCs supplied cDNA or gDNA.

The authors' processing: Estimates of nucleated cell counts were drawn from the amplification of reference gene primers. Assay: immunoSEQ multiplex PCR; the TCRdb copy retains only in-frame clones and omits some. Clone size and V and J calls were adopted from that table, with D and trimming inferred from the DNA. The sample lists over 65,000 clones; 80% to 85% were seen once. The material sequenced was peripheral blood. The receptor's source is a man older than 75 with acute or convalescent COVID-19.

CDR3 protein: CASSLAPQGDSPLHF. CDR3 nucleotides: TGTGCCAGCAGTTTGGCACCACAGGGGGATTCACCCCTCCACTTT. The V call is TRBV28, the J call TRBJ1-6, with 8 nucleotides matching TRBD1. CDR1 MDHEN and CDR2 SYDVKM come from the germline V gene. This CDR3 has 15 amino acids. Unmatched junction bases numbered 6, after V lost 3 bases and J lost 8 bases.